The clone carrying this T cell receptor beta chain was seen ten or more times. Time point denoted: blood at routine non-recurrence follow-up after resection. Unsorted whole RNA samples from tumor, nontumor lung or frozen PBMC were sequenced. Each CDR3 protein is one row after TCRdb ran MiXCR on the 5' RACE reads. The sample holds tens of thousands of distinct CDR3 sequences; roughly a fifth are singletons and the top ten take 21%. The sample comes from a study of spatial heterogeneity in lung cancer. Looking at the study overall: Donors were roughly 70 untreated early-stage non-small cell lung cancer patients.

The receptor comes from a male donor with early-stage non-small cell lung cancer. The sequencing here drew on PBMCs, taken at follow-up.

The CDR3 DNA reads TGTGCCAGCAGATCGGGGTCCTCTGGGGCCAACGTCCTGACTTTC. Its protein product is CASRSGSSGANVLTF. The chain carries TRBV6-5 and TRBJ2-6, with a possible D match to TRBD2 (5 bases). V lost 6 bases and J 0 bases, leaving 9 bases between the germline ends. CDR1 is MNHEY, CDR2 SVGAGI, per germline. This CDR3 is 15 amino acids long.